Each of the 21 T cell receptor beta chains below was sequenced from the same sample in a study of OX40 agonist ivuxolimab in advanced cancers. Data came from immunoSEQ multiplex PCR; TCRdb stores just in-frame clones and leaves some out. This sample has 56,000 or so clones, with approximately 80% found just once. The sample consisted of CD4+ or CD8+ T cells sorted from blood, taken in a trial of the OX40 agonist ivuxolimab. The receptors were sampled from an adult with an advanced solid tumor such as melanoma, head and neck, liver or kidney cancer.

This clone was counted a single time. The CDR3 nucleotides are TGCGCCAGCAGCTTGTTACTAGCGGGGGCGAAATCCTACGAGCAGTACTTC. As protein: CASSLLLAGAKSYEQYF. This chain links TRBV5-1 with TRBJ2-7, with TRBD2 matching over 11 bases. V gave up 1 base and J gave up 1 base; unmatched junction bases: 7. The V gene's germline CDR1 is SGHRS and CDR2 YFSETQ. CDR3 size: 17 residues.

The chain uses TRBV29-1 and TRBJ2-7, with TRBD2 matching over 8 bases. The CDR3 spans 11 residues. V was clipped by 7 bases and J by 4 bases; unmatched bases: 3. Per germline, CDR1 SQVTM and CDR2 ANQGSEA. CDR3 region: CSATSGYEQYF. The CDR3 nucleotides read TGCAGCGCAACTAGCGGTTACGAGCAGTACTTC.

V usage is TRBV6-5 and J usage is TRBJ2-5; 9 nucleotides agree with TRBD1. The CDR3 has 13 residues. Germline CDR1 is MNHEY and CDR2 is SVGAGI. With V trimmed by 11 bases and J by 5 bases, 9 bases remained unmatched. CDR3 protein: CAVRTGVLETQYF. CDR3 in DNA: TGTGCCGTACGGACAGGGGTCCTGGAGACCCAGTACTTC.

The chain joins TRBV2 to TRBJ2-5, with D maybe TRBD2 (7 bases). The CDR3 contains 14 residues. V was cut by 2 bases and J by 3 bases, with 10 bases left in between. From germline, CDR1 is SNHLY and CDR2 FYNNEI. The CDR3 DNA reads TGTGCCAGCAGTGAACGGGGGGCCGAAGAGACCCAGTACTTC. It is translated as CASSERGAEETQYF.

The rearrangement links TRBV2 to TRBJ1-2; 8 bases align to TRBD1. Germline CDR1 is SNHLY and CDR2 is FYNNEI. The trim removed 2 bases at V and 4 bases at J, leaving 0 bases unmatched. The CDR3 covers 13 residues. DNA of the CDR3: TGTGCCAGCAGTGAACAGGGGGCCTATGGCTACACCTTC. It yields the protein CASSEQGAYGYTF.

The V call is TRBV7-9, the J call TRBJ2-1; D ambiguous. The V gene lost 3 bases and the J gene lost 3 bases, with 6 bases spanning the gap. Germline V gives CDR1 SEHNR, CDR2 FQNEAQ (reference sequence). This CDR3 is 13 amino acids long. CDR3 sequence: CASSFSVYNEQFF. The CDR3 DNA reads TGTGCCAGCAGCTTTTCCGTCTACAATGAGCAGTTCTTC.

The chain is built from TRBV19 and TRBJ1-2, with D tentatively TRBD1 (5 bases). Looked up from germline, CDR1 is LNHDA and CDR2 is SQIVND (reference sequence). The CDR3 is made up of 13 amino acids. Trimming left V 2 bases short and J 4 bases short, with 8 bases between. CDR3 protein: CASSIQGIYGYTF. CDR3 nucleotide sequence: TGTGCCAGTAGTATACAGGGTATCTATGGCTACACCTTC.

The genes are TRBV2 and TRBJ2-2; D is possibly TRBD1 (5 bases). V gave up 6 bases and J gave up 4 bases, with 9 bases separating them. Per germline, CDR1 SNHLY and CDR2 FYNNEI. There are 13 residues in the CDR3. The CDR3 protein is CASRNQGTGELFF. DNA for the CDR3: TGTGCCAGCAGAAACCAGGGCACCGGGGAGCTGTTTTTT.

The chain recombines TRBV27 with TRBJ2-4; possibly TRBD1 for D (5 bases). From germline, CDR1 is MNHEY and CDR2 SMNVEV (reference sequence). V lost 2 bases and J 5 bases, leaving 7 bases between the germline ends. The CDR3 has 13 residues. The CDR3 is CASSLRGENIQYF. CDR3 nucleotides: TGTGCCAGCAGTTTAAGGGGTGAAAACATTCAGTACTTC.

The CDR3, as DNA: TGTGCCAGCAGCTTAGAGGTACGACAGGGAGGAGATACGCAGTATTTT. It yields the protein CASSLEVRQGGDTQYF. This chain joins TRBV7-2 and TRBJ2-3; D perhaps matches TRBD1 (7 bases). This CDR3 is 16 amino acids long. Germline V gene data show CDR1 as SGHTA and CDR2 as FQGNSA. V lost 1 base, J lost 5 bases, and 16 bases lay in between.

The chain links TRBV6-1 to TRBJ2-7, with D hard to call. Trimming took off 11 bases at V and 2 bases at J, with 19 bases between the two ends. The germline gives CDR1 MNHNS, CDR2 SASEGT. This CDR3 contains 14 residues. CDR3 residues: CAGKRLKMTYEQYF. The CDR3 DNA reads TGTGCCGGAAAACGGTTGAAAATGACCTACGAGCAGTACTTC.

This chain uses TRBV28 with TRBJ2-3, with 7 positions matching TRBD1. CDR1 and CDR2 from the germline V gene are MDHEN and SYDVKM. The CDR3 consists of 14 residues. The V gene end was trimmed by 4 bases and the J gene end by 1 base; junction bases not matched to a gene: 2. The CDR3 bases are TGTGCCAGCAGTTCAGGACAGGGCACAGATACGCAGTATTTT. Protein product: CASSSGQGTDTQYF.

J is TRBJ2-3 and V is TRBV10-2; 8 bases are shared with TRBD2. The CDR3 is 14 residues long. Germline assignment: CDR1 WSHSY and CDR2 SAAADI. After removal of 3 bases from V and 3 bases from J, the junction contained 2 bases not matched to a gene. CDR3 sequence (DNA): TGCGCCAGCAGTGACGGGGGGGCTACAGATACGCAGTATTTT. Translation: CASSDGGATDTQYF.

This chain connects TRBV6-6 to TRBJ1-5; D might be TRBD1 (5 bases). The CDR3 is 15 residues long. Germline CDR1 MNHNY, CDR2 SVGAGI (reference sequence). The V gene lost 6 bases and the J gene lost 2 bases, with 14 bases spanning the gap. The DNA for the CDR3 is TGTGCCAGCAGACCCCTCCCGGGGCGCAATCAGCCCCAGCATTTT. This translates into CASRPLPGRNQPQHF.

This clone was detected once. The rearrangement uses TRBV15 and TRBJ2-7; 8 nucleotides match TRBD1. J was trimmed by 0 bases and V by 5 bases; bases with no gene match: 9. This CDR3 is built from 16 residues. In germline, CDR1 is LNHNV, CDR2 YYDKDF (reference sequence). DNA for the CDR3: TGTGCCACCAGCGATCCAGGGACAGGCAGCTCCTACGAGCAGTACTTC. Its translation is CATSDPGTGSSYEQYF.

This clone was detected only a few times. This chain connects TRBV12-5 to TRBJ2-2; TRBD1 aligns across 8 bases. Germline lookup yields CDR1 LGHNT and CDR2 FRNRAP. The CDR3 consists of 13 residues. J gave up 6 bases and V 6 bases, and 3 bases lay outside the gene matches. CDR3 protein: CASGQQGAGELFF. For the CDR3, the DNA is TGTGCTAGTGGACAACAGGGGGCCGGGGAGCTGTTTTTT.

This chain joins TRBV28 and TRBJ2-1, with 8 bases lining up with TRBD2. V lost 5 bases, J lost 1 base, and 7 bases stayed unmatched. Germline CDR1 and CDR2: MDHEN and SYDVKM. The CDR3 loop spans 16 amino acids. CDR3 sequence reads: CASSPPGGASYNEQFF. The CDR3 DNA follows: TGTGCCAGCAGTCCGCCGGGGGGGGCGTCCTACAATGAGCAGTTCTTC.

V is TRBV6-5 and J is TRBJ2-7; unclear D gene. From germline, CDR1 is MNHEY and CDR2 SVGAGI. The V end was cut by 10 bases, the J end by 0 bases, with 4 bases between. This CDR3 has 10 residues. CDR3 sequence reads: CATNSYEQYF. In DNA form, the CDR3 reads TGTGCCACTAACTCCTACGAGCAGTACTTC.

V gene TRBV19 combines with J gene TRBJ1-3; D is perhaps TRBD1 (5 bases). The V and J ends lost 3 bases and 4 bases respectively, with 13 bases between them. This CDR3 is built from 15 residues. Germline CDR1 LNHDA, CDR2 SQIVND (reference sequence). This chain's CDR3 is CASSIPGRDGNTIYF. CDR3 bases: TGTGCCAGTAGTATCCCGGGACGTGACGGAAACACCATATATTTT.

This clone was recorded only once. The chain couples TRBV14 to TRBJ2-1, with D tentatively TRBD1 or TRBD2 (5 bases each). The CDR3 consists of 14 residues. Trimming removed 4 bases at V and 8 bases at J, with 15 bases between. Per the germline V gene, CDR1 is SGHDN and CDR2 is FVKESK. The CDR3 DNA is TGTGCCAGCAGCCCCCGAGGGGTTCTCTATGAGCAGTTCTTC. Its protein product is CASSPRGVLYEQFF.

The chain employs TRBV29-1 and TRBJ1-1, with TRBD1 as a possible D gene (5 bases). This CDR3 contains 12 residues. CDR1 SQVTM and CDR2 ANQGSEA come from the germline V gene. V was shortened by 1 base and J by 7 bases, with 10 bases between the two germline ends. The CDR3 DNA is TGCAGCGTTGAAGGGGGGAGGATTGAAGCTTTCTTT. Residues: CSVEGGRIEAFF.